A single sample is the source of the 30 T cell receptor beta chains below, sequenced in a study of cytomegalovirus exposure and HLA in healthy donors. The PCR was carried out with 60 Vbeta primers and 13 Jbeta primers. Method: immunoSEQ multiplex PCR; TCRdb's copy keeps in-frame clones and lacks some. The data contain approximately 150,000 clones, 50% to 75% of them singletons. The sample was PBMCs. The receptors originated from a woman between 25 and 40 years old in good health and CMV-seropositive.

The rearrangement joins TRBV10-2 to TRBJ2-2, with D uncertain. The CDR3 has 11 residues. V was clipped by 2 bases and J by 7 bases, with 2 bases between them. Germline-derived CDR1 and CDR2 are WSHSY and SAAADI. The chain's CDR3 is CASSERGELFF. The CDR3 region has the DNA TGCGCCAGCAGTGAGCGCGGGGAGCTGTTTTTT.

The rearrangement uses TRBV9 and TRBJ2-3; 11 nucleotides agree with TRBD2. The CDR3 is 16 residues long. Looked up from germline, CDR1 is SGDLS and CDR2 is YYNGEE. Germline trimming cut 4 bases from V and 2 bases from J; bases unmatched to any gene: 6. Here the CDR3 reads CASSPGTSGYTDTQYF. CDR3 sequence (DNA): TGTGCCAGCAGCCCCGGGACTAGCGGTTACACAGATACGCAGTATTTT.

The CDR3 DNA is TGTGCCAGCAGTTATCGGGCTAACTATGGCTACACCTTC. Protein sequence: CASSYRANYGYTF. This rearrangement joins TRBV6-5 to TRBJ1-2; D is undetermined. V was pared by 3 bases and J by 0 bases, with 5 bases between. This CDR3 comprises 13 residues. Per the germline V gene, CDR1 is MNHEY and CDR2 is SVGAGI.

The chain recombines TRBV5-1 with TRBJ1-1; 7 positions agree with TRBD1. The CDR3 is made up of 14 amino acids. V lost 4 bases to trimming and J lost 4 bases; unmatched junction nucleotides: 7. The germline V gene has CDR1 SGHRS and CDR2 YFSETQ. The CDR3 DNA sequence: TGCGCCAGCAGCCCGGCCCCAGGGGGCACTGAAGCTTTCTTT. Protein sequence: CASSPAPGGTEAFF.

This clone was observed a single time. The rearrangement uses TRBV28 and TRBJ1-5, with a tentative D call TRBD1 (5 bases). Trimming left V 6 bases short and J 0 bases short, with 9 bases between. Germline assignment: CDR1 MDHEN and CDR2 SYDVKM. The CDR3 consists of 14 residues. Here the CDR3 DNA reads TGTGCCAGCAGGGAACAGGTTAGCAATCAGCCCCAGCATTTT. Its translation is CASREQVSNQPQHF.

This sequence joins TRBV5-1 and TRBJ2-1, with a weak D call TRBD2 (7 bases). CDR3 length equals 15 residues. V lost 1 base and J 2 bases, leaving 10 bases between the germline ends. Germline values: CDR1 SGHRS, CDR2 YFSETQ. CDR3 residues: CASSLRGGPYNEQFF. The CDR3 DNA sequence: TGCGCCAGCAGCTTGAGGGGGGGCCCCTACAATGAGCAGTTCTTC.

J is TRBJ1-4 and V is TRBV6-5; D gene ambiguous. The CDR3 has 12 residues. V shed 6 bases and J shed 3 bases, with 5 bases lying between them. Germline values: CDR1 MNHEY, CDR2 SVGAGI. The CDR3 is CASRAPNEKLFF. The CDR3 DNA is TGTGCCAGCAGGGCCCCTAATGAAAAACTGTTTTTT.

Notes on this clone: A read error may produce the germline difference seen at one junction end. V gene TRBV14 combines with J gene TRBJ1-4; 11 bases fit TRBD1. The CDR3 extends over 12 amino acids. The germline V gene has CDR1 SGHDN and CDR2 FVKESK. CDR3 residues: CASSQDRGRVLF. CDR3 in DNA: TGTGCCAGCAGCCAGGACAGGGGGCGCGTACTTTTT. Combining the CDR3 with reference TRBV14 and TRBJ1-4 gives the whole variable domain EAGVTQFPSHSVIEKGQTVTLRCDPISGHDNLYWYRRVMGKEIKFLLHFVKESKQDESGMPNNRFLAERTGGTYSTLKVQPAELEDSGVYFCASSQDRGRVLFGSGTQLSVL.

V and J are TRBV4-2 and TRBJ2-3; 7 positions agree with TRBD1. The CDR3 is 14 amino acids. CDR1 and CDR2 (germline): LGHNA, YNFKEQ. Germline trimming cut 7 bases from V and 0 bases from J; bases unmatched to any gene: 4. CDR3 in DNA: TGTGCCAGCACCGGACAGGCTAGCACAGATACGCAGTATTTT. It specifies CASTGQASTDTQYF.

This chain uses TRBV11-2 with TRBJ1-6; no firm D call. V was trimmed by 4 bases and J by 9 bases, leaving 19 bases between them. The CDR3 is 16 residues long. Germline CDR1 SGHAT, CDR2 FQNNGV. The CDR3 nucleotides are TGTGCCAGCAGCTCCCTTAGGGAGAATCGGGGTTCACCCCTCCACTTT. This encodes CASSSLRENRGSPLHF.

This clone was counted between two and nine times. The chain couples TRBV9 to TRBJ2-3; TRBD2 matches 8 bases. CDR1 is SGDLS and CDR2 is YYNGEE in the germline V gene. The CDR3 spans 14 residues. The V and J ends lost 6 bases and 0 bases, in that order; junction bases with no gene match: 3. CDR3 sequence (DNA): TGTGCCAGCAACCCTAGCGGGAGCACAGATACGCAGTATTTT. It translates to CASNPSGSTDTQYF.

CDR3 amino acids: CASSQVILSYNEQFF. The CDR3 DNA sequence: TGTGCCAGCAGCCAGGTCATCCTCTCCTACAATGAGCAGTTCTTC. This sequence joins TRBV7-2 and TRBJ2-1, with D unclear. The CDR3 has 15 residues. CDR1 SGHTA and CDR2 FQGNSA come from the germline V gene. Trimming pared 5 bases from V and 0 bases from J, leaving 11 bases between.

The chain links TRBV6-5 to TRBJ1-1; D remains unclear. Looked up from germline, CDR1 is MNHEY and CDR2 is SVGAGI. The CDR3 runs 11 residues. Trimming stripped 8 bases from V and 5 bases from J, with 9 bases between. DNA of the CDR3: TGTGCCAGCCTTTTTCTTACTGAAGCTTTCTTT. Translation: CASLFLTEAFF.

The table lists this clone with a few counts. In DNA, the CDR3 is TGTGCCAGCAGCTTCGGACGGGGGGGGGACGAAAAACTGTTTTTT. It is translated as CASSFGRGGDEKLFF. The chain joins TRBV7-6 to TRBJ1-4; tentatively, D is TRBD1 (5 bases). The CDR3 extends over 15 amino acids. Germline assignment: CDR1 SGHVS and CDR2 FNYEAQ. The germline V and J ends were trimmed by 3 bases and 8 bases, with 16 bases remaining between them.

The chain recombines TRBV4-1 with TRBJ2-5; 10 bases map to TRBD2. This CDR3 has 15 amino acids. The V segment lost 2 bases and the J segment 4 bases; nucleotides outside the gene matches: 4. Germline V gives CDR1 MGHRA, CDR2 YSYEKL. In DNA form, the CDR3 reads TGCGCCAGCAGCCAACTAGCGGGAGAAGCAGAGACCCAGTACTTC. It codes for CASSQLAGEAETQYF.

This chain uses TRBV9 with TRBJ2-3; maybe TRBD2 (7 bases). The CDR3 is made up of 16 amino acids. Per the germline V gene, CDR1 is SGDLS and CDR2 is YYNGEE. Trimming removed 1 base from V and 0 bases from J, with 12 bases in between. CDR3 sequence reads: CASSVWEGGSTDTQYF. The CDR3 DNA reads as TGTGCCAGCAGCGTATGGGAGGGGGGTAGCACAGATACGCAGTATTTT. Combining the CDR3 with reference TRBV9 and TRBJ2-3 gives the whole variable domain DSGVTQTPKHLITATGQRVTLRCSPRSGDLSVYWYQQSLDQGLQFLIQYYNGEERAKGNILERFSAQQFPDLHSELNLSSLELGDSALYFCASSVWEGGSTDTQYFGPGTRLTVL.

The gene calls are TRBV5-1 and TRBJ1-1; no clear D. The CDR3 covers 14 residues. V lost 4 bases and J 4 bases, leaving 14 bases between the germline ends. Germline V gene sequence: CDR1 SGHRS, CDR2 YFSETQ. CDR3 residues: CASSPVRSGTEAFF. The CDR3 DNA follows: TGCGCCAGCAGCCCTGTTAGGTCGGGCACTGAAGCTTTCTTT.

The chain joins TRBV13 to TRBJ1-4; TRBD1 might be the D (6 bases). Germline CDR1 and CDR2: PRHDT and FYEKMQ (reference sequence). Trimming shortened V by 0 bases and J by 2 bases, and 10 bases separated the two germline ends. This CDR3 has 16 residues. The CDR3 here is CASSLGGGATNEKLFF. The CDR3 nucleotides read TGTGCCAGCAGCTTAGGAGGGGGAGCGACTAATGAAAAACTGTTTTTT.

The rearrangement uses TRBV27 and TRBJ1-1, with TRBD1 as a possible D gene (6 bases). The germline V gene has CDR1 MNHEY and CDR2 SMNVEV (reference sequence). Trimming stripped 2 bases from V and 4 bases from J, with 14 bases between. The CDR3 is 15 residues long. CDR3 in DNA: TGTGCCAGCAGTTTAACCGCAGGGGTTCGCACTGAAGCTTTCTTT. Encoded protein: CASSLTAGVRTEAFF.

This clone was recorded a few times. The chain joins TRBV9 to TRBJ2-2; D is undetermined. The CDR3 is 12 amino acids. V was clipped by 4 bases and J by 6 bases, with 7 bases between them. Germline CDR1 SGDLS, CDR2 YYNGEE. CDR3 nucleotide sequence: TGTGCCAGCAGCCCCGCGTCCGGGGAGCTGTTTTTT. This gives the protein CASSPASGELFF.

This clone has only a few counts. The rearrangement uses TRBV5-4 and TRBJ2-1, with D maybe TRBD2 (5 bases). The ends were cut back, 3 bases at V and 8 bases at J, with 9 bases in the middle. Germline loops: CDR1 SGHNT, CDR2 YYREEE (reference sequence). CDR3 length: 12 residues. The CDR3 DNA sequence: TGTGCCAGCAGCTGGGCGGGCTATGAGCAGTTCTTC. It is translated as CASSWAGYEQFF.

V is TRBV5-1 and J is TRBJ1-2; no firm D call. This CDR3 has 14 residues. The V gene lost 2 bases and the J gene lost 2 bases, with 10 bases spanning the gap. In germline, CDR1 is SGHRS, CDR2 YFSETQ. CDR3 in DNA: TGCGCCAGCAGCTTTTCCGGGAACAACTATGGCTACACCTTC. The encoded protein is CASSFSGNNYGYTF.

The rearrangement links TRBV11-3 to TRBJ1-1; D gene unclear. The CDR3 is 11 amino acids. The V gene's germline CDR1 is SGHNT and CDR2 YENEEA. V lost 5 bases and J 11 bases, leaving 12 bases between the germline ends. The DNA of the CDR3 is TGTGCCAGCAGCACCTATGGGGAGGCTTTCTTT. It translates to CASSTYGEAFF. The full variable domain, its missing parts supplied by reference TRBV11-3 and TRBJ1-1, is EAGVVQSPRYKIIEKKQPVAFWCNPISGHNTLYWYLQNLGQGPELLIRYENEEAVDDSQLPKDRFSAERLKGVDSTLKIQPAELGDSAVYLCASSTYGEAFFGQGTRLTVV.

There are many counts of this clone. Additional DNA sequences in this sample encode the identical CDR3. CDR3 DNA: TGTGCCAGCAGTGAATCAGGGAACTATGGCTACACCTTC. It translates to CASSESGNYGYTF. The V call is TRBV2, the J call TRBJ1-2, with a weak D call TRBD1 (5 bases). The CDR3 is 13 residues long. V was shortened by 2 bases and J by 2 bases, with 6 bases between the two germline ends. The germline CDR1 and CDR2 sequences are SNHLY and FYNNEI. The whole variable domain, filled in from reference TRBV2 and TRBJ1-2, reads EPEVTQTPSHQVTQMGQEVILRCVPISNHLYFYWYRQILGQKVEFLVSFYNNEISEKSEIFDDQFSVERPDGSNFTLKIRSTKLEDSAMYFCASSESGNYGYTFGSGTRLTVV.

Comments on this clone: In the same sample, other DNA sequences code for this CDR3. V is TRBV6-1 and J is TRBJ1-1; 8 bases are shared with TRBD1. Germline V lookup: CDR1 MNHNS, CDR2 SASEGT. V was pared by 4 bases and J by 4 bases, with 14 bases of the junction left unmatched. The CDR3 totals 17 residues. CDR3 residues: CASSGYRGTTLGTEAFF. DNA for the CDR3: TGTGCCAGCAGTGGATACAGGGGGACGACGTTGGGCACTGAAGCTTTCTTT.

The chain uses TRBV10-3 and TRBJ1-5; the D gene is possibly TRBD1 (6 bases). With 10 bases removed from V and 5 bases from J, the gap between germline ends came to 15 bases. The germline gives CDR1 ENHRY, CDR2 SYGVKD. This CDR3 comprises 13 residues. The CDR3 protein is CANGGGSDQPQHF. DNA for the CDR3: TGTGCCAACGGGGGGGGCTCAGATCAGCCCCAGCATTTT.

This clone was detected only a few times. V is TRBV9 and J is TRBJ2-5, with TRBD2 matching over 9 bases. The ends lost 2 bases at V and 5 bases at J; junction bases unmatched: 7. Germline V gene lookup returns CDR1 SGDLS and CDR2 YYNGEE. The CDR3 is 15 residues long. The DNA of the CDR3 is TGTGCCAGCAGCGTTTATTCTAGCGGGATTGAGACCCAGTACTTC. Its protein is CASSVYSSGIETQYF.

The chain combines TRBV9 with TRBJ2-1, with D possibly TRBD1 on 6 matching bases. Germline-derived CDR1 and CDR2 are SGDLS and YYNGEE. The CDR3 is made up of 13 amino acids. Trimming cost V 1 base and J 5 bases, with 7 bases left between them. The CDR3, as DNA: TGTGCCAGCAGCGTAAGGACAGACAATGAGCAGTTCTTC. It codes for CASSVRTDNEQFF.

Only a few counts were recorded for this clone. The chain employs TRBV2 and TRBJ1-1; no clear D gene. CDR3 length equals 14 residues. Germline lookup yields CDR1 SNHLY and CDR2 FYNNEI. V was pared by 5 bases and J by 1 base, with 11 bases between. CDR3 sequence: CASSLGVANTEAFF. The CDR3 DNA is TGTGCCAGCAGTCTCGGGGTGGCGAACACTGAAGCTTTCTTT.

The J gene is TRBJ1-3, the V gene TRBV30, with 9 nucleotides matching TRBD1. V trimming: 7 bases; J trimming: 0 bases; junction bases outside the gene matches: 7. Germline V gene data show CDR1 as GTSNPN and CDR2 as SVGIG (reference sequence). This CDR3 region has 15 residues. The CDR3 coding sequence is TGTGCCTCAACAGGGGGCCTTAACTCTGGAAACACCATATATTTT. Amino acids: CASTGGLNSGNTIYF.